The 31 T cell receptor beta chains listed next were all sequenced from one sample in a study of cytomegalovirus exposure and HLA in healthy donors. It was with 60 Vbeta and 13 Jbeta primers that the PCR ran. The assay was immunoSEQ multiplex PCR, and TCRdb's table has in-frame clones only and misses some. The sample has approximately 92,000 clones, 55% to 75% seen once. Sequencing used PBMCs. The receptors originated from a man aged 45 to 65 in good health and CMV-seronegative.

CDR3 region: CASSNPGLAGANEQFF. CDR3 sequence (DNA): TGTGCCAGCAGCAACCCGGGACTAGCGGGGGCCAATGAGCAGTTCTTC. The rearrangement joins TRBV7-2 to TRBJ2-1; 14 nucleotides line up with TRBD2. Germline CDR1 is SGHTA and CDR2 is FQGNSA. V dropped 5 bases and J dropped 6; count of bases not matched to a gene: 6. The CDR3 totals 16 residues.

This clone came up once. The junction and the germline gene differ at one end; a read error may be behind it. The chain has TRBV9 and TRBJ2-3; TRBD1 matches 9 bases. This CDR3 is built from 16 residues. Germline V lookup: CDR1 SGDLS, CDR2 YYNGEE. The CDR3 loop reads CATSPLGGQGVDTQYF. CDR3 in DNA: TGTGCCACCAGCCCCCTCGGGGGACAGGGTGTAGATACGCAGTATTTT.

The chain uses TRBV7-2 and TRBJ2-7; maybe TRBD1 (6 bases). CDR3 length: 14 amino acids. From germline, CDR1 is SGHTA and CDR2 FQGNSA. The V end was cut by 2 bases, the J end by 2 bases, with 10 bases between. CDR3 sequence reads: CASSLSAGAYEQYF. In nucleotides, the CDR3 is TGTGCCAGCAGCTTATCAGCAGGGGCCTACGAGCAGTACTTC.

The gene calls are TRBV5-6 and TRBJ1-5; D unresolved. This CDR3 region has 13 residues. V lost 2 bases and J lost 11, with 14 bases in between. Germline values: CDR1 SGHDT, CDR2 YYEEEE. CDR3 sequence: CASSFGVTSTQHF. CDR3 nucleotide sequence: TGTGCCAGCAGCTTTGGTGTTACTAGCACCCAGCATTTT.

The genes are TRBV6-6 and TRBJ2-3, with 7 positions matching TRBD1. Germline V gene lookup returns CDR1 MNHNY and CDR2 SVGAGI (reference sequence). After removal of 5 bases from V and 5 bases from J, the junction contained 4 bases not matched to a gene. This CDR3 contains 13 residues. The CDR3 region has the DNA TGTGCCAGCAGTCAGGGACAGCTAGATACGCAGTATTTT. Translation: CASSQGQLDTQYF.

The gene calls are TRBV7-2 and TRBJ2-5, with TRBD2 as a possible D gene (5 bases). CDR1 SGHTA and CDR2 FQGNSA come from the germline V gene. There are 14 residues in the CDR3. Trimming took 5 bases from V and 1 from J, leaving 11 bases between them. The CDR3 sequence: CASSHTSFQETQYF. The DNA for the CDR3 is TGTGCCAGCAGCCATACTAGTTTCCAAGAGACCCAGTACTTC.

CDR3 protein: CASSSVWELFF. In DNA, the CDR3 is TGTGCCAGCAGCTCTGTTTGGGAGCTGTTTTTT. The chain joins TRBV7-9 to TRBJ2-2; no definite D call. This CDR3 comprises 11 residues. V was clipped by 4 bases and J by 9 bases, with 6 bases between them. The V gene's germline CDR1 is SEHNR and CDR2 FQNEAQ (reference sequence).

The gene calls are TRBV2 and TRBJ2-2, with 7 positions matching TRBD2. The CDR3 has 16 amino acids. Germline V CDR1 and CDR2: SNHLY, FYNNEI. V shed 8 bases, J shed 2 bases, and the junction held 11 bases outside the gene matches. The CDR3 coding sequence is TGTGCCAGCCGCGGGGCGGCGGGAGTAAACACCGGGGAGCTGTTTTTT. Translating it yields CASRGAAGVNTGELFF.

This clone was seen just once. The chain couples TRBV10-3 to TRBJ1-1; TRBD1 is a possible D gene (6 bases). The V gene's germline CDR1 is ENHRY and CDR2 SYGVKD. CDR3 length equals 13 residues. V dropped 6 bases and J dropped 1 base, with 9 bases sitting between them. The CDR3 region is CAIRVGGNTEAFF. CDR3 nucleotide sequence: TGTGCCATCAGAGTAGGGGGGAACACTGAAGCTTTCTTT.

The chain employs TRBV5-1 and TRBJ2-1; D possibly corresponds to TRBD2 (6 bases). The CDR3 is 14 amino acids. From germline, CDR1 is SGHRS and CDR2 YFSETQ. V was shortened by 0 bases and J by 4 bases, with 8 bases between the two germline ends. The CDR3 DNA is TGCGCCAGCAGCTTGGAGGGGAGGTACAATGAGCAGTTCTTC. Its translation: CASSLEGRYNEQFF.

This rearrangement joins TRBV6-6 to TRBJ1-2; maybe TRBD1 (6 bases). The germline gives CDR1 MNHNY, CDR2 SVGAGI (reference sequence). The V end was cut by 4 bases, the J end by 3 bases, with 6 bases between. The CDR3 contains 12 residues. Here the CDR3 reads CASSSGDYGYTF. As DNA, the CDR3 is TGTGCCAGCAGTTCAGGGGACTATGGCTACACCTTC.

This clone was counted once. V gene TRBV14 combines with J gene TRBJ2-3; D is perhaps TRBD1 (6 bases). The CDR3 covers 16 residues. Germline V CDR1 and CDR2: SGHDN, FVKESK. The V and J ends lost 1 base and 4 bases respectively, with 15 bases between them. The DNA of the CDR3 is TGTGCCAGCAGCCAAGTGACAGGCACCCTCGCAGATACGCAGTATTTT. Protein sequence: CASSQVTGTLADTQYF.

V usage is TRBV7-6 and J usage is TRBJ2-5; D is ambiguous. V lost 7 bases and J 3 bases, leaving 15 bases between the germline ends. Germline V CDR1 and CDR2: SGHVS, FNYEAQ. The CDR3 runs 14 residues. The CDR3 sequence: CASKILTAEETQYF. CDR3 bases: TGTGCCAGCAAGATTTTGACTGCGGAAGAGACCCAGTACTTC.

The chain carries TRBV6-5 and TRBJ2-5; D gene ambiguous. CDR3 length: 15 amino acids. Germline assignment: CDR1 MNHEY and CDR2 SVGAGI. V lost 0 bases to trimming and J lost 5 bases, with 13 bases between them. In DNA form, the CDR3 reads TGTGCCAGCAGTTACTCGGAACTAAGTCCGGAGACCCAGTACTTC. Its protein product is CASSYSELSPETQYF.

V gene TRBV28 combines with J gene TRBJ1-6; possibly TRBD1 for D (6 bases). With 3 bases removed from V and 7 bases from J, the gap between germline ends came to 10 bases. Germline CDR1 reads MDHEN; CDR2 reads SYDVKM. CDR3 length: 14 amino acids. CDR3 in DNA: TGTGCCAGCAGTTTTCAGGGGTTAAATTCACCCCTCCACTTT. It encodes CASSFQGLNSPLHF. Drawing the rest from reference TRBV28 and TRBJ1-6, the complete variable domain is DVKVTQSSRYLVKRTGEKVFLECVQDMDHENMFWYRQDPGLGLRLIYFSYDVKMKEKGDIPEGYSVSREKKERFSLILESASTNQTSMYLCASSFQGLNSPLHFGNGTRLTVT.

In its sample, this clone was seen once. The chain couples TRBV6-5 to TRBJ1-1; a possible D gene is TRBD1 (6 bases). The length of the CDR3 is 15 residues. Trimming shortened V by 5 bases and J by 3 bases, and 16 bases separated the two germline ends. The germline V gene has CDR1 MNHEY and CDR2 SVGAGI. Written as DNA, the CDR3 is TGTGCCAGCAGTGGCCCCCAGGGGCTGGACACTGAAGCTTTCTTT. It translates to CASSGPQGLDTEAFF.

The gene calls are TRBV4-3 and TRBJ1-2; tentatively, D is TRBD1 (6 bases). The length of the CDR3 is 15 residues. Germline loops: CDR1 LGHNA, CDR2 YSLEER. The V and J ends lost 0 bases and 0 bases respectively, with 8 bases between them. The CDR3 nucleotides are TGCGCCAGCAGCCAAGAGGCAGGGGCTAACTATGGCTACACCTTC. Translated, it gives CASSQEAGANYGYTF.

The V gene is TRBV27, the J gene TRBJ1-1, with TRBD1 matching 7 bases. The V and J ends lost 8 bases and 5 bases, in that order; junction bases with no gene match: 8. This CDR3 comprises 13 residues. Germline lookup yields CDR1 MNHEY and CDR2 SMNVEV (reference sequence). CDR3 in DNA: TGTGCCAGCGGTGGGACAGCGAAAACTGAAGCTTTCTTT. Its translation is CASGGTAKTEAFF.

This sequence joins TRBV15 and TRBJ1-4, with 10 bases aligning to TRBD1. The length of the CDR3 is 14 residues. Unmatched junction bases numbered 6, after V lost 6 bases and J lost 8 bases. CDR1 and CDR2 (germline): LNHNV, YYDKDF (reference sequence). The CDR3 loop is CATRTGQGGEKLFF. The DNA of the CDR3 is TGTGCCACCAGGACCGGACAGGGGGGAGAAAAACTGTTTTTT.

The chain has TRBV7-3 and TRBJ2-1, with no clear D. Trimming cost V 5 bases and J 8 bases, with 10 bases left between them. Germline-derived CDR1 and CDR2 are SGHTA and FQGTGA. The CDR3 loop spans 12 amino acids. DNA for the CDR3: TGTGCCAGCAGCCCCAACTGGTATGAGCAGTTCTTC. Protein product: CASSPNWYEQFF.

This clone was seen more than once but under ten times. The chain is built from TRBV4-3 and TRBJ1-6; D remains unclear. Germline CDR1 reads LGHNA; CDR2 reads YSLEER. The length of the CDR3 is 15 residues. V lost 1 base and J 11 bases, leaving 15 bases between the germline ends. The DNA for the CDR3 is TGCGCCAGCAGCCAAGCTCCCGGACTAGTTGCACCCCTCCACTTT. This codes for CASSQAPGLVAPLHF.

In this sample, this clone turned up once. The rearrangement uses TRBV19 and TRBJ1-1; no definite D call. In germline, CDR1 is LNHDA, CDR2 SQIVND (reference sequence). This CDR3 spans 11 amino acids. The V end was cut by 5 bases, the J end by 6 bases, with 7 bases between. CDR3 DNA sequence: TGTGCCAGTAGTCTTCGGGCTGAAGCTTTCTTT. It codes for CASSLRAEAFF.

The V and J genes are TRBV18 and TRBJ1-2; TRBD1 matches at 10 bases. J gave up 5 bases and V 5 bases, and 5 bases lay outside the gene matches. Germline CDR1 KGHSH, CDR2 LQKENI. This CDR3 spans 14 amino acids. CDR3 in amino acids: CASSRQGADYGYTF. CDR3 in DNA: TGTGCCAGCTCAAGACAGGGGGCGGATTATGGCTACACCTTC. The full variable domain, completed using reference TRBV18 and TRBJ1-2, is NAGVMQNPRHLVRRRGQEARLRCSPMKGHSHVYWYRQLPEEGLKFMVYLQKENIIDESGMPKERFSAEFPKEGPSILRIQQVVRGDSAAYFCASSRQGADYGYTFGSGTRLTVV.

This chain connects TRBV5-4 to TRBJ2-5, with 7 bases that match TRBD2. This CDR3 contains 14 residues. The junction had 12 bases not matched to a gene; V was cut back by 9 bases and J by 4 bases. Germline loops: CDR1 SGHNT, CDR2 YYREEE (reference sequence). The CDR3 loop reads CATRRDGGRETQYF. Written as DNA, the CDR3 is TGTGCCACTCGCCGGGATGGCGGGAGAGAGACCCAGTACTTC.

A few counts support this clone. The junction departs from germline at one end; a sequencing error may be responsible. CDR3 sequence reads: CASSYPRASRTGELLF. CDR3 in DNA: TGTGCCAGCAGTTACCCCCGCGCTAGTCGTACCGGGGAGCTGCTTTTT. The chain couples TRBV6-6 to TRBJ2-2; tentative D call: TRBD2 (5 bases). There are 16 residues in the CDR3. Germline CDR1 MNHNY, CDR2 SVGAGI (reference sequence).

The V gene is TRBV28, the J gene TRBJ1-6; maybe TRBD1 (6 bases). The CDR3 is 14 residues long. Trimming left V 3 bases short and J 7 bases short, with 10 bases between. Germline assignment: CDR1 MDHEN and CDR2 SYDVKM. CDR3 bases: TGTGCCAGCAGTTTGGGGGGGCAAAATTCACCCCTCCACTTT. Translated, it gives CASSLGGQNSPLHF.

J is TRBJ1-1 and V is TRBV11-3; tentatively, D is TRBD1 (5 bases). V was shortened by 1 base and J by 11 bases, with 14 bases between the two germline ends. The CDR3 sequence is 13 residues long. Germline CDR1 and CDR2: SGHNT and YENEEA. CDR3 loop: CASSLGVQGRAFF. DNA for the CDR3: TGTGCCAGCAGCTTAGGGGTGCAGGGAAGGGCTTTCTTT. The full variable domain, rest sourced from reference TRBV11-3 and TRBJ1-1, is EAGVVQSPRYKIIEKKQPVAFWCNPISGHNTLYWYLQNLGQGPELLIRYENEEAVDDSQLPKDRFSAERLKGVDSTLKIQPAELGDSAVYLCASSLGVQGRAFFGQGTRLTVV.

The chain combines TRBV4-2 with TRBJ2-5; the match to TRBD2 covers 12 bases. Germline trimming cut 1 base from V and 1 base from J; bases unmatched to any gene: 4. Germline CDR1 is LGHNA and CDR2 is YNFKEQ. The CDR3 sequence is 17 residues long. CDR3 coding DNA: TGTGCCAGCAGCCAAGGACTAGCGGGGGACCTCCAAGAGACCCAGTACTTC. Amino acids: CASSQGLAGDLQETQYF.

The V and J genes are TRBV7-9 and TRBJ1-1; TRBD1 agrees at 7 bases. The CDR3 runs 14 residues. Germline V gene lookup returns CDR1 SEHNR and CDR2 FQNEAQ (reference sequence). The V gene end was trimmed by 4 bases and the J gene end by 7 bases; junction bases not matched to a gene: 9. The CDR3 coding sequence is TGTGCCAGCAGCTCAAACAGGGGATTTGGTGAAGCTTTCTTT. It translates to CASSSNRGFGEAFF.

V is TRBV19 and J is TRBJ1-5, with no clear D. Looked up from germline, CDR1 is LNHDA and CDR2 is SQIVND (reference sequence). The V and J ends lost 4 bases and 7 bases respectively, with 8 bases between them. This CDR3 is 12 amino acids long. The CDR3: CASSRERQPQHF. CDR3 nucleotides: TGTGCCAGTAGTAGAGAGCGCCAGCCCCAGCATTTT.

This chain joins TRBV6-7 and TRBJ2-7; TRBD2 matches at 8 bases. TRBV6-7 is labeled an ORF, and its function is uncertain. The CDR3 runs to 16 residues. J lost 7 bases, V lost 4 bases, and 15 bases had no gene match. CDR3 protein: CASSFLRGTRALEQYV. CDR3 in DNA: TGTGCCAGCAGTTTTCTCCGTGGGACTAGAGCCCTTGAGCAGTACGTC.